This T cell receptor (beta chain) was documented in a study of T cells expressing NK-cell markers. Using the 5' RACE reads, TCRdb records one entry per CDR3 protein without DNA. Its clone listing holds about 160,000 distinct CDR3 sequences. CDR1 is SGHKS, CDR2 YYEKEE, per germline (reference sequence). The CDR3 has 15 residues. The sequencing sample was made of blood T cells: a sorted CD56 or NKG2C T cell subset, CD4+ or CD8+ T cells, or bulk PBMC T cells (not recorded which). This sequence was found in a woman between 18 and 75 years old in good health. The V call is TRBV5-5, the J call TRBJ2-3; lacking DNA, the TRBD2 call made by TCRdb goes unchecked. The CDR3 protein is CASSRSYAGENTQYF.